This T cell receptor beta chain was recorded in a study of T cell changes during pregnancy in multiple sclerosis. The trim removed 1 base at V and 7 bases at J, leaving 6 bases unmatched. CDR1 and CDR2 (germline): MGHRA, YSYEKL. The CDR3 consists of 15 residues. Method: immunoSEQ multiplex PCR; TCRdb's copy keeps in-frame clones and lacks some. The data show 70,000 to 95,000 clones, with roughly nine tenths seen just once and roughly 2.1% held by the top ten. The source of this sequence is a female donor in good health, enrolled as a control in a pregnancy study. The chain links TRBV4-1 to TRBJ2-5; 10 nucleotides match TRBD1. This specimen consisted of peripheral blood, obtained in the second trimester of pregnancy. CDR3 DNA sequence: TGCGCCAGCAGCCAAGTCCCCGGACAGGGGGTGACCCAGTACTTC. This gives the protein CASSQVPGQGVTQYF.